This T cell receptor (beta chain) was obtained from a study of regulatory T cells in long-lasting Graves disease (dated by TCRdb to the early 2020s). For context, the study as a whole: Patients with newly diagnosed Graves' disease had been on antithyroid drugs for under 3 months. The study took place in China and was registered as a clinical trial. Peripheral blood TCR sequencing and RNA sequencing compared persistent Graves' disease patients with newly diagnosed Graves' disease patients. A total of around 35 samples were covered by TCR sequencing, comprising 13 persistent and roughly 20 newly diagnosed Graves' disease patients. Overall study results and their limits: Sequencing and analysis were restricted to the TCR beta chain. Patients with persistent disease shared more public clonotypes (fewer than 3,000) than newly diagnosed patients did (more than 900). Persistent Graves' disease patients showed lower TCR Shannon entropy and fewer highly expanded clones than newly diagnosed patients, suggesting clonal expansion. Peripheral blood alone was examined, since thyroid tissue, which constituted the primary lesion, could not be accessed. The authors acknowledged the small sample size as a limitation that may reduce accuracy. TRBV28, TRBJ1-2 and TRBJ2-5 were preferentially used in persistent disease, while TRBV20-1 and TRBJ2-1 were favored in newly diagnosed disease.

This clonotype appeared many times. Its antigen specificity is not known. Qualities for individual bases were not recorded, and no much larger clone is one base off. Relative to germline, V is 4 bases shorter and J is 6 bases shorter, with 15 bases between their ends. The germline V gene specifies KGHDR as CDR1 and SFDVKD as CDR2. The CDR3 numbers 14 residues from cysteine through phenylalanine. CDR3 DNA only is kept here, 42 bases in frame from base 1. Libraries came from multiplex PCR. The instrument given in TCRdb is Illumina HiSeq 4000. CDR3 regions were amplified by Arm-PCR with iRepertoire HTBI primers to construct TCR beta libraries. Gel purification was performed on PCR products prior to sequencing. Concerning the study's data processing: Across samples, around 62 TRBV and roughly 15 TRBJ segments were identified and used for gene usage analysis of CDR3 amino acid clonotypes. COPE and FqMerger were used to merge the filtered high-quality paired reads into contigs. BLAST was used to align contigs to IMGT TRBV, TRBD and TRBJ reference genes, with CDR3 defined following IMGT. Highly expanded clones were defined as clonotypes with a frequency above 0.1%. Repertoire diversity was measured by Shannon entropy, and V-J evenness by the Gini coefficient. A clonotype found in more than one individual was treated as public. TCRdb trimmed the raw reads at Q25, called clones with MiXCR and kept productive beta chains. Records with the same CDR3 protein are collapsed into one entry carrying the most frequent genes and DNA. The V and J calls and clone size come from TCRdb's table, not from the authors' own analysis. Counted in this sample were hundreds of thousands of distinct CDR3 sequences; around 15% of them appeared once. The ten largest clones represent 15% to 20% of the sample.

This specimen's time point label, per the study, means: newly diagnosed GD, antithyroid drugs for less than 3 months. For both TCR sequencing and RNA sequencing, RNA was extracted from PBMCs in TRIzol. The diagnosis of Graves' disease was made according to American Thyroid Association guidelines. The patients came from an endocrinology department in Xi'an, China. From each patient, approximately 9 milliliters of peripheral blood was collected into an EDTA anticoagulant tube. PBMCs were isolated by Ficoll Paque Plus density gradient separation without further T cell sorting. RNA quality was checked with an Agilent 2100 Bioanalyzer and agarose gel, and concentration with a NanoDrop 2000. These data were also filed under a second study, of T cells in Graves' hyperthyroidism and ophthalmopathy. Per that second paper: Graves' hyperthyroidism was defined as stable when no progression to ophthalmopathy occurred over 18 months of follow-up. Hyperthyroidism patients were newly diagnosed, with disease duration under 2 months, and aged 18 to 65 years. The study excluded patients with uncontrolled infections, other autoimmune diseases, pregnancy or lactation. Diagnoses relied on clinical symptoms, serum thyroxine and TRAb, thyroid ultrasound and orbital computed tomography. The first round of RT-PCR for the TCR CDR3 was performed with the HTBI primer set and the Qiagen OneStep RT-PCR kit. Most expanded thyroid clonotypes (frequency above 0.001) were also detected in blood, suggesting blood repertoires may reflect thyroid immune responses. A model built on a 13 V-J signature distinguished ophthalmopathy from stable hyperthyroidism, reaching 85% to 90% sensitivity and about 81% specificity in cross-validation and 80%/75% in testing. In validation, the model predicted progression to ophthalmopathy with 55% to 71% sensitivity and around 72% specificity, a median of 6.5 months before onset. A discovery cohort of about a hundred patients, approximately 45 with Graves' ophthalmopathy and 57 with stable Graves' hyperthyroidism, was used to find distinguishing TCR V-J signatures. Prospective prediction of ophthalmopathy was tested in an independent validation cohort of 18 to 20 hyperthyroidism patients and around 16 patients who later progressed to ophthalmopathy. The approximately 95 discovery patients were divided at random into training and test sets in a 7:3 ratio. Thyroid tissue and blood T-cell repertoires from roughly six Graves' hyperthyroidism patients were also compared in the study. After sampling, hyperthyroidism patients received methimazole starting at 30 mg daily, and ophthalmopathy patients received high-dose intravenous methylprednisolone. Libraries were constructed in a second round of multiplex PCR, after which size selection and purification were carried out. The libraries were sequenced on an Illumina HiSeq2000 using paired-end 100 bp reads. SOAPnuke was used to process the raw data, with reads discarded if the reads contained adapters or uncalled bases, had a mean Phred below 15, or lacked an exact constant-primer or identifier match. COPE v1.2.5 was used to merge high-quality paired reads, and clonotypes were defined as unique nucleotide sequences. Clonotypes were aligned to IMGT TRBV, TRBD and TRBJ reference segments using MiTCR v1.1. Analysis was restricted to V-J combinations with a frequency above 0.0001, which covered roughly 99% of repertoires. A TCS score was defined as the ratio of F50 (clonal expansion) to E x V (chaos), with BLOSUM62-based TCRdist applied between CDR3 peptides within each V-J. Welch's t-statistics and random forest reduced 500 to 550 V-J features to 10 to 15, which were used in a naive Bayes classifier (R e1071). No statistical method was used to set the sample size in advance, and investigators knew the group allocation. TCR Vbeta CDR3 sequencing of approximately 140 peripheral blood samples (around 45 ophthalmopathy, 75 or so hyperthyroidism and around 17 progressor patients) is reported in the paper.

This TCR was sampled from a woman in her twenties or thirties with Graves disease. Donor details come from another sample of the same person, matched by shared clones. Source: peripheral blood mononuclear cells (PBMCs), taken at new diagnosis, from a patient treated with antithyroid drugs. The rearrangement combines TRBV24-1 with TRBJ2-7, with a weak D call of TRBD2 (6 bases match). The nucleotide sequence reads as follows: TGTGCCACCAGTGAGGAGGGGACGGCCGGCGAGCAGTACTTC. Translated, this gives CATSEEGTAGEQYF.